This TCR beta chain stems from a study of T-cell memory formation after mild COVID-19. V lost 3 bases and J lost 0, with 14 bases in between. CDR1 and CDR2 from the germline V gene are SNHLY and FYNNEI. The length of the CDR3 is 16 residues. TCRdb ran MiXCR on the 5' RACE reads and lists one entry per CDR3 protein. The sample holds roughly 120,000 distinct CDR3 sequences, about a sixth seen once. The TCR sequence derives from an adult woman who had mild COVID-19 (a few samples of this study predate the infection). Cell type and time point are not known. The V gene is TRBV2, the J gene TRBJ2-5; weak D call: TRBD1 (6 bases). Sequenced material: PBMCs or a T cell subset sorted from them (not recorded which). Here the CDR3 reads CASSDGGLSYQETQYF. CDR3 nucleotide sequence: TGTGCCAGCAGTGATGGGGGCCTCTCGTACCAAGAGACCCAGTACTTC. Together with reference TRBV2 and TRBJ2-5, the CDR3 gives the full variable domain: EPEVTQTPSHQVTQMGQEVILRCVPISNHLYFYWYRQILGQKVEFLVSFYNNEISEKSEIFDDQFSVERPDGSNFTLKIRSTKLEDSAMYFCASSDGGLSYQETQYFGPGTRLLVL.